This entry describes one TCR beta chain. This entry belongs to a study of shared clonotypes between healthy human individuals. Overall study context: The plates for each donor numbered three CD4 naive, three CD4 memory, two CD8 naive and one CD8 memory.

Germline CDR1 and CDR2: SGHRS and YFSETQ. Trimming removed 0 bases from V and 10 bases from J; junction bases left unmatched: 6. This CDR3 has 15 residues. Original processing notes: ImmunoSEQ output lacked quality scores and full-length reads, limiting matched filtering. TCRdb keeps only in-frame clones here, not all; method: immunoSEQ multiplex PCR. Clonal size and the V and J genes are those of that table, whereas D and trimming came from the DNA. The sample has a few million clones; around 90% are singletons. The study separated CD4+ cells into CD45RA+ naive and CD45RA-negative memory subsets. The chain links TRBV5-1 to TRBJ1-6; TRBD1 aligns across 8 bases. Sample: naive CD4+ T cells sorted from blood. Subset noted: CD45RA+ positively selected. The clonotype originates from a man aged 18 to 30 in good health. CDR3 nucleotides: TGCGCCAGCAGCTTGGAGGTCAGGGGGCTGTCACCCCTCCACTTT. Protein: CASSLEVRGLSPLHF. Looking up the rest from reference TRBV5-1 and TRBJ1-6 gives the full variable domain: KAGVTQTPRYLIKTRGQQVTLSCSPISGHRSVSWYQQTPGQGLQFLFEYFSETQRNKGNFPGRFSGRQFSNSRSEMNVSTLELGDSALYLCASSLEVRGLSPLHFGNGTRLTVT.